This T cell receptor (beta chain) was documented in a study of beta chain features in type 1 diabetes. CDR3 size: 16 residues. Germline CDR1 MDHEN, CDR2 SYDVKM. V was pared by 2 bases and J by 0 bases, with 14 bases between. This clone occurred a few times. Of the isolated RNA, all was reverse transcribed, and so the sequenced material was expressed TCRB transcripts. Profiling relied on immunoSEQ multiplex PCR, and the TCRdb table lists in-frame clones only, not all of them. The sample has some 180,000 clones; approximately 13% are singletons. The sequenced sample consisted of central memory CD4+ T cells from blood. The chain uses TRBV28 and TRBJ2-7, with D perhaps TRBD2 (5 bases). This TCR derives from a woman in her late teens or twenties in good health. CDR3 amino acids: CASSLARGMPSYEQYF. In nucleotides, the CDR3 is TGTGCCAGCAGTTTAGCTCGGGGAATGCCCTCCTACGAGCAGTACTTC.